This T cell receptor (beta chain) was recorded in a study of T cell responses to AZD1222 COVID-19 vaccine (dated by TCRdb to the early 2020s). Describing the broader study: Because spike-specific TCR depth and breadth did not differ between the two schedules, AZD1222 recipients who got a second dose at roughly 4 weeks were pooled with those who got a second dose at roughly 12 weeks. TCR sequencing covered some 240 trial participants: 200 to 220 given two doses of AZD1222 and 26 given two doses of MenACWY control vaccine. Trial participants were enrolled by age into subgroups of 18-55, 56-69 and 70-plus years, and around 150, 28 and 57 TCR-sequenced participants, respectively, were included in these subgroups.

Comment on this clone: This clone's antigen is unknown. No per-base quality is available; no much larger clone lies one base away.

The CDR3 regions of human TCRbeta chains were analyzed by immunosequencing. Under the source paper's analysis protocol: TCRs in the repertoires were matched against a reference library of SARS-CoV-2-specific TCRs that had been generated with the MIRA antigen-specificity platform. Breadth meant the fraction of unique TCRs that were SARS-CoV-2-associated, whereas depth meant the fraction of total T cells that were SARS-CoV-2-associated. Using the MIRA data, each spike-specific TCR was mapped to the spike region that the TCR reacts to and placed in a CD4 or CD8 class. Log10-transformed breadth and depth values were compared by one-way ANOVA with Sidak's multiple comparisons tests. TCRdb re-hosts the immuneACCESS table, in-frame sequences only. Its copies lack some clones; in the studies checked, an unresolved V gene accounts for under half of them, and the cause for the rest is not known. The V and J calls and clone size come from that table; D and trimming were worked out from the DNA. This sample holds more than 150,000 clones; 85% to 90% were observed only once. The top ten clones comprise approximately 0.5% of the sample.

The time point label here, explained by the study, means: baseline before first vaccination. The vaccinee samples were drawn from two UK trials, COV001 and COV002, one of which was a single-blind randomized controlled phase 2/3 trial testing AZD1222 (ChAdOx1 nCoV-19) in healthy adults. For TCRbeta chain sequencing, PBMC samples were collected from trial participants at day 0 and at day 28 after the second dose. Paper-wide results and their limitations: Participants were mostly white British, with more females than males. The authors suggested clonal diversity may have been underestimated. The vaccine-associated CD4 TCRs covered the entire spike protein, and the dominant responses fell in regions 160-218 and 743-854. Conclusions about previously exposed vaccinees are limited because only 6 or 7 AZD1222 recipients were SARS-CoV-2 seropositive at baseline. Epitopes outside the regions mutated in the B.1.351 and B.1.1.7 variants were reportedly recognized by nearly half of the unique spike-specific TCRs. In the small 56-69-year group, the increase in depth fell short of significance, most likely because of low power. After two AZD1222 doses, spike-specific TCR breadth and depth were significantly higher than at day 0 and than in MenACWY recipients. No day 14 peak-response samples were available, so repertoires were characterized only after the peak T cell response.

This receptor was taken from an adult in good health. The sample was peripheral blood, taken on day 0 of AZD1222 vaccination.

The DNA sequence follows: TGTGCCAGCAGCGTCGGGACTGTTGGAAACACCATATATTTT. Its protein reads: CASSVGTVGNTIYF. The rearranged chain carries TRBV5-4 and TRBJ1-3; the D gene is perhaps TRBD1, from 5 matching bases. The germline V gene (reference sequence) specifies SGHNT as CDR1 and YYREEE as CDR2. The junction carries 11 bases between V and J, which are trimmed by 4 bases and 3 bases respectively. The CDR3 runs 14 amino acids, cysteine and phenylalanine included. Just CDR3 DNA is preserved here, 42 bases in frame from base 1.